This T cell receptor beta chain was identified during a study of long-term antiretroviral therapy in people with HIV. Germline V gene sequence: CDR1 LGHNA, CDR2 YSLEER. V lost 4 bases, J lost 1 base, and 28 bases lay in between. The CDR3 is 20 amino acids. Treated in the United States were all of the participants with HIV. Version v3.0 of the immunoSEQ assay ran at survey level. Sequencing used immunoSEQ multiplex PCR; TCRdb keeps in-frame clones, though not all of them. In the table there are around 30,000 clones, approximately 96% of which are singletons. The sequence derives from a man under 40 with HIV. The V call is TRBV4-3, the J call TRBJ1-1, with a possible D match to TRBD1 (6 bases). The material sequenced was unsorted PBMCs, taken 6.5 to 6.9 years after starting antiretroviral therapy. DNA for the CDR3: TGCGCCAGCAGCCCTAGGGCGTTTGGGGGGGCGGTGGGTTCGAACACTGAAGCTTTCTTT. It specifies CASSPRAFGGAVGSNTEAFF.